Shown below are 31 T cell receptor beta chains from a single sample sequenced in a study of blood T cell repertoires in COVID-19 (dated by TCRdb to the early 2020s). Libraries were made using the immunoSEQ multiplex PCR assay. TCRdb holds this immuneACCESS table with in-frame rearrangements only. Some clones are missing; in checked studies, unresolved V genes explain under half, and the rest has no known cause. This sample lists 130,000 to 150,000 clones; around 81% were detected once. The leading ten clones occupy around 3.1% of the sample. Input material: peripheral blood. These receptors came from a woman in her forties with active or convalescent COVID-19.

This sequence joins TRBV30 and TRBJ1-1, with 10 bases identical to TRBD1. Per germline, CDR1 GTSNPN and CDR2 SVGIG (reference sequence). The ends lost 4 bases at V and 5 bases at J; junction bases unmatched: 7. This CDR3 is 14 amino acids long. CDR3 DNA: TGTGCCTGGACCTCGGGACAGGGGTATACTGAAGCTTTCTTT. Translated: CAWTSGQGYTEAFF.

The V gene is TRBV10-3, the J gene TRBJ1-1, with D tentatively TRBD1 (5 bases). Trimming left V 5 bases short and J 2 bases short, with 9 bases between. The CDR3 is 13 residues long. Germline CDR1 and CDR2: ENHRY and SYGVKD. Here the CDR3 reads CAISPGGNTEAFF. The CDR3 coding sequence is TGTGCCATCAGTCCGGGGGGAAACACTGAAGCTTTCTTT.

This rearrangement joins TRBV19 to TRBJ1-2; no definite D call. Germline values: CDR1 LNHDA, CDR2 SQIVND (reference sequence). CDR3 length: 13 residues. Trimming removed 5 bases at V and 8 bases at J, with 15 bases between. DNA for the CDR3: TGTGCCAGTAGTCAAGGGTTTGCGGGGGGCTACACCTTC. Translation: CASSQGFAGGYTF.

This clone was seen a few times. This sequence joins TRBV19 and TRBJ1-6; 10 bases map to TRBD1. Germline loops: CDR1 LNHDA, CDR2 SQIVND (reference sequence). This CDR3 comprises 16 residues. V lost 6 bases to trimming and J lost 7 bases; unmatched junction nucleotides: 9. The CDR3 here is CASRRTGGDRNSPLHF. CDR3 sequence (DNA): TGTGCCAGTAGACGGACAGGGGGGGACAGAAATTCACCCCTCCACTTT.

V usage is TRBV2 and J usage is TRBJ2-3; 11 nucleotides match TRBD2. The trim removed 10 bases at V and 6 bases at J, leaving 9 bases unmatched. The CDR3 length is 14 residues. CDR1 SNHLY and CDR2 FYNNEI come from the germline V gene. In nucleotides, the CDR3 is TGTGCCACCGCGGTAGCGGGGGGGCGGGATACGCAGTATTTT. Its protein is CATAVAGGRDTQYF.

This clone has only one observation. The DNA of the CDR3 is TGCAGCGCCCGGACAGGGTCTGACAATCAGCCCCAGCATTTT. Its translation: CSARTGSDNQPQHF. The chain uses TRBV29-1 and TRBJ1-5, with TRBD1 identical over 8 bases. CDR1 and CDR2 (germline): SQVTM, ANQGSEA. The CDR3 has 14 residues. With 7 bases clipped from V and 3 bases from J, the junction kept 8 bases outside the gene matches.

The genes are TRBV7-9 and TRBJ1-1, with a weak D call TRBD1 (6 bases). The V end was cut by 1 base, the J end by 7 bases, with 13 bases between. Germline CDR1 is SEHNR and CDR2 is FQNEAQ (reference sequence). The CDR3 is made up of 14 amino acids. For the CDR3, the DNA is TGTGCCAGCAGCTTAGTAGGGGACACAATTGAAGCTTTCTTT. This gives the protein CASSLVGDTIEAFF. The complete variable domain, with remaining parts taken from reference TRBV7-9 and TRBJ1-1, reads DTGVSQNPRHKITKRGQNVTFRCDPISEHNRLYWYRQTLGQGPEFLTYFQNEAQLEKSRLLSDRFSAERPKGSFSTLEIQRTEQGDSAMYLCASSLVGDTIEAFFGQGTRLTVV.

The chain carries TRBV10-3 and TRBJ2-1, with 13 bases lining up with TRBD2. The germline CDR1 and CDR2 sequences are ENHRY and SYGVKD. Germline trimming cut 5 bases from V and 0 bases from J; bases unmatched to any gene: 4. The CDR3 runs to 17 residues. Here the CDR3 DNA reads TGTGCCATCAGTCGGACTAGCGGGGGAAGCTCCTACAATGAGCAGTTCTTC. Amino acid sequence: CAISRTSGGSSYNEQFF.

The chain uses TRBV12-1 and TRBJ1-5; the DNA was not compared with TRBD1, the D call given in the table. TRBV12-1 is classified as a pseudogene. The CDR3 runs to 14 residues. The CDR3 sequence is CASSWTDSNQPQHF. The CDR3 DNA is TGTGCCAGCAGCTGGACAGATAGCAATCAGCCCCAGCATTTT.

CDR3 in amino acids: CASSFRRTSGRGETQYF. The CDR3 DNA is TGTGCCAGCAGCTTCCGAAGGACTAGCGGGAGAGGAGAGACCCAGTACTTC. The chain combines TRBV9 with TRBJ2-5; 13 nucleotides line up with TRBD2. Trimming cost V 4 bases and J 4 bases; bases outside gene matches: 10. This CDR3 has 17 amino acids. Germline CDR1 reads SGDLS; CDR2 reads YYNGEE.

The CDR3 protein is CASSIMGQGGYEQYF. In DNA form, the CDR3 reads TGTGCCAGTAGTATAATGGGACAGGGAGGCTACGAGCAGTACTTC. The genes are TRBV19 and TRBJ2-7; TRBD1 matches 9 bases. In germline, CDR1 is LNHDA, CDR2 SQIVND (reference sequence). The CDR3 contains 15 residues. The junction had 5 bases not matched to a gene; V was cut back by 2 bases and J by 3 bases.

The gene calls are TRBV18 and TRBJ1-1; maybe TRBD1 (6 bases). The CDR3 runs to 15 residues. Per germline, CDR1 KGHSH and CDR2 LQKENI. V gave up 3 bases and J gave up 2 bases, with 13 bases separating them. The CDR3 spells CASSPLGQSNTEAFF. For the CDR3, the DNA is TGTGCCAGCTCACCCCTCGGACAGTCAAACACTGAAGCTTTCTTT.

The J gene is TRBJ1-1, the V gene TRBV5-1; TRBD1 aligns across 10 bases. The CDR3 length is 16 residues. V shed 4 bases, J shed 3 bases, and the junction held 9 bases outside the gene matches. Germline-derived CDR1 and CDR2 are SGHRS and YFSETQ. The CDR3 nucleotides are TGCGCCAGCAGCCCCAGGACAGGGGGGTATGACACTGAAGCTTTCTTT. Amino acid sequence: CASSPRTGGYDTEAFF.

This rearrangement joins TRBV5-6 to TRBJ1-5; D uncertain. The CDR3 covers 13 residues. Trimming cost V 4 bases and J 6 bases, with 11 bases left between them. In germline, CDR1 is SGHDT, CDR2 YYEEEE. The CDR3 DNA follows: TGTGCCAGCAGCCGCTCGGAGGCTCAGCCCCAGCATTTT. Translation gives CASSRSEAQPQHF. The full variable domain, its missing parts supplied by reference TRBV5-6 and TRBJ1-5, is DAGVTQSPTHLIKTRGQQVTLRCSPKSGHDTVSWYQQALGQGPQFIFQYYEEEERQRGNFPDRFSGHQFPNYSSELNVNALLLGDSALYLCASSRSEAQPQHFGDGTRLSIL.

This chain uses TRBV5-1 with TRBJ2-7, with 7 bases identical to TRBD2. With 4 bases clipped from V and 5 bases from J, the junction kept 6 bases outside the gene matches. The germline CDR1 and CDR2 sequences are SGHRS and YFSETQ. The length of the CDR3 is 13 residues. The chain's CDR3 is CASSPRGGDEQYF. The CDR3 DNA follows: TGCGCCAGCAGCCCTCGGGGAGGGGACGAGCAGTACTTC.

J is TRBJ2-7 and V is TRBV7-8, with unresolved D. The CDR3 is made up of 13 amino acids. Germline values: CDR1 SGHVS, CDR2 FQNEAQ. The V end was cut by 5 bases, the J end by 6 bases, with 14 bases between. The CDR3 protein is CASSPPASGEQYF. The CDR3 DNA reads TGTGCCAGCAGCCCCCCAGCGAGTGGCGAGCAGTACTTC.

The chain has TRBV28 and TRBJ1-2, with TRBD1 matching over 12 bases. This CDR3 spans 17 amino acids. Germline V gene data show CDR1 as MDHEN and CDR2 as SYDVKM. Unmatched junction bases numbered 8, after V lost 4 bases and J lost 2 bases. The CDR3 sequence: CASSSAGQGARNYGYTF. In nucleotides, the CDR3 is TGTGCCAGCAGTTCCGCGGGACAGGGGGCGCGAAACTATGGCTACACCTTC.

The gene calls are TRBV5-1 and TRBJ1-4; the match to TRBD1 covers 10 bases. The J segment lost 8 bases and the V segment lost 4 bases, leaving 5 bases of the junction unmatched. This CDR3 comprises 14 residues. From germline, CDR1 is SGHRS and CDR2 YFSETQ. DNA of the CDR3: TGCGCCAGCAGCAGGGACAGGGGCAACGAAAAACTGTTTTTT. It translates to CASSRDRGNEKLFF.

The genes are TRBV7-2 and TRBJ2-1; unclear D gene. CDR3 size: 12 residues. Trimming cost V 2 bases and J 13 bases, with 12 bases left between them. The germline gives CDR1 SGHTA, CDR2 FQGNSA. CDR3 nucleotides: TGTGCCAGCAGCTTACCCCCGAAGACTCAGTTCTTC. Its protein product is CASSLPPKTQFF.

The V call is TRBV4-3, the J call TRBJ2-2; a weak D match, TRBD2 (6 bases). The CDR3 covers 16 residues. Per the germline V gene, CDR1 is LGHNA and CDR2 is YSLEER. V was cut by 0 bases and J by 3 bases, with 11 bases left in between. CDR3 residues: CASSQEVGGYTGELFF. The CDR3 DNA is TGCGCCAGCAGCCAAGAGGTCGGGGGTTACACCGGGGAGCTGTTTTTT.

The chain has TRBV6-5 and TRBJ2-1; 9 bases are shared with TRBD2. The CDR3 is made up of 15 amino acids. Germline CDR1 reads MNHEY; CDR2 reads SVGAGI. V lost 7 bases and J lost 6; bases outside the gene matches: 10. DNA of the CDR3: TGTGCCAGCACCCTCGGGGGCGGGGGGGGCAATGAGCAGTTCTTC. Translated: CASTLGGGGGNEQFF.

This chain connects TRBV5-1 to TRBJ2-5; possibly TRBD2 for D (6 bases). This CDR3 is built from 15 residues. CDR1 SGHRS and CDR2 YFSETQ come from the germline V gene. Trimming removed 4 bases at V and 1 base at J, with 14 bases between. The CDR3 sequence is CASSPEGTFQETQYF. CDR3 nucleotides: TGCGCCAGCAGCCCCGAGGGGACTTTCCAAGAGACCCAGTACTTC.

The gene calls are TRBV5-1 and TRBJ1-3, with 7 bases lining up with TRBD1. Germline CDR1 reads SGHRS; CDR2 reads YFSETQ. The CDR3 length is 18 residues. V trimming: 1 base; J trimming: 2 bases; junction bases outside the gene matches: 12. This CDR3 is CASSLLSRVGGPGNTIYF. The CDR3, as DNA: TGCGCCAGCAGCTTGCTTAGTCGGGTAGGGGGCCCTGGAAACACCATATATTTT.

The chain couples TRBV9 to TRBJ2-7; maybe TRBD1 (6 bases). The CDR3 is made up of 14 amino acids. Trimming took 3 bases from V and 1 from J, leaving 11 bases between them. The V gene's germline CDR1 is SGDLS and CDR2 YYNGEE. CDR3 protein: CASSATTGSYEQYF. CDR3 sequence (DNA): TGTGCCAGCAGCGCAACGACAGGTTCCTACGAGCAGTACTTC.

The gene calls are TRBV19 and TRBJ1-2; a possible D gene is TRBD1 (5 bases). Germline V CDR1 and CDR2: LNHDA, SQIVND (reference sequence). Trimming took 10 bases from V and 5 from J, leaving 26 bases between them. The CDR3 runs to 16 residues. The CDR3 DNA follows: TGTGCCACCTCGGGGGAGGGAGTCCTCAGAAGGTATGGCTACACCTTC. This encodes CATSGEGVLRRYGYTF.

This chain joins TRBV19 and TRBJ2-1; 9 positions agree with TRBD2. The V and J ends lost 5 bases and 16 bases, in that order; junction bases with no gene match: 18. Germline-derived CDR1 and CDR2 are LNHDA and SQIVND (reference sequence). The CDR3 covers 15 residues. CDR3 sequence reads: CASSAQGTLSGSKFF. As DNA, the CDR3 is TGTGCCAGTAGTGCACAGGGTACTCTTAGCGGGAGTAAATTCTTC.

The chain's CDR3 is CASSLERLNSYNEQFF. The CDR3 DNA follows: TGTGCCAGCAGCTTAGAGCGACTCAACTCCTACAATGAGCAGTTCTTC. V usage is TRBV7-8 and J usage is TRBJ2-1; D is unclear. The CDR3 is 16 residues long. V lost 1 base and J 0 bases, leaving 10 bases between the germline ends. Germline assignment: CDR1 SGHVS and CDR2 FQNEAQ.

The V call is TRBV5-4, the J call TRBJ2-3, with D perhaps matching TRBD2 (5 bases). The CDR3 contains 13 residues. Germline V gives CDR1 SGHNT, CDR2 YYREEE (reference sequence). Deletions cut 4 bases from V and 4 bases from J, with 10 bases between. This CDR3 reads CASSPTGSDTQYF. The CDR3 DNA is TGTGCCAGCAGCCCCACGGGATCAGATACGCAGTATTTT.

The chain recombines TRBV15 with TRBJ2-7; D is possibly TRBD2 (6 bases). V lost 1 base and J lost 4, with 23 bases in between. The V gene's germline CDR1 is LNHNV and CDR2 YYDKDF (reference sequence). The CDR3 runs to 18 residues. The CDR3: CATSRVGRRGSLLYEQYF. The CDR3 DNA sequence: TGTGCCACCAGCAGAGTTGGGAGACGGGGGTCCCTGCTTTACGAGCAGTACTTC.

The gene calls are TRBV6-6 and TRBJ1-1; the D is unclear. Germline values: CDR1 MNHNY, CDR2 SVGAGI (reference sequence). The CDR3 is 15 residues long. V was trimmed by 0 bases and J by 0 bases, leaving 8 bases between them. The CDR3 nucleotides are TGTGCCAGCAGTTACTCGGCCCGAATGAACACTGAAGCTTTCTTT. Translation: CASSYSARMNTEAFF.

This clone was recorded a few times. The rearrangement uses TRBV12-3 or TRBV12-4 and TRBJ2-7, with D possibly being TRBD2 (6 bases). Deletions cut 3 bases from V and 2 bases from J, with 8 bases between. The CDR3 has 13 amino acids. The CDR3 region has the DNA TGTGCCAGCAGTTTCGGAGGGACCTACGAGCAGTACTTC. Its translation: CASSFGGTYEQYF.